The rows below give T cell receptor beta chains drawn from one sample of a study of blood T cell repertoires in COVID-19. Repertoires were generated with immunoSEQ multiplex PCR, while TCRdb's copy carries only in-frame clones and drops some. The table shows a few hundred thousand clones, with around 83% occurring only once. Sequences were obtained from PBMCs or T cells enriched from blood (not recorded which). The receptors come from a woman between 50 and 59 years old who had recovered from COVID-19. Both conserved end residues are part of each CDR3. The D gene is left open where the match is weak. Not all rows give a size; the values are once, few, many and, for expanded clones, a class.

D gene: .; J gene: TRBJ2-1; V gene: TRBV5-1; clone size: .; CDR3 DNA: TGCGCCAGCAGCTTGGGCTCCCCTAAGAATGAGCAGTTCTTC; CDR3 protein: CASSLGSPKNEQFF
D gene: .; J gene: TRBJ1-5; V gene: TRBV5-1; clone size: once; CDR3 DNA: TGCGCCAGCAGCTTGGAGGGGATTCGCAATCAGCCCCAGCATTTT; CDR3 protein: CASSLEGIRNQPQHF
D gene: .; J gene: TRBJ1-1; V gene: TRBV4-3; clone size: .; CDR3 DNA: TGCGCCAGCAGCCAAAGCCCCCAGGCAGGTACTGAAGCTTTCTTT; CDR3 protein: CASSQSPQAGTEAFF
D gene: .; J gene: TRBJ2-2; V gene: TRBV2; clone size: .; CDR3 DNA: TGTGCCAGCAGCGCCGGTCCCGGGGAGCTGTTTTTT; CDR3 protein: CASSAGPGELFF
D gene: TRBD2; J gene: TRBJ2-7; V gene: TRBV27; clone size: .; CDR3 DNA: TGTGCCAGCAGTTTACTGGGCGGGAGGAGGCCTTACGAGCAGTACTTC; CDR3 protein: CASSLLGGRRPYEQYF
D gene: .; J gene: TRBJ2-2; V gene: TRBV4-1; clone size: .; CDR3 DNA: TGCGCCAGCAGTCCCGGACAGAACACCGGGGAGCTGTTTTTT; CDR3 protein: CASSPGQNTGELFF
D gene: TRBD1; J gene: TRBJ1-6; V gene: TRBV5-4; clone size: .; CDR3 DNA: TGTGCCAGCAGCCCGCGACAGGGTCCACCCTCTACTAATTCACCCCTCCACTTT; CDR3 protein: CASSPRQGPPSTNSPLHF
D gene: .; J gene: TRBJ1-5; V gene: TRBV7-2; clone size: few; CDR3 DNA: TGTGCCAGCAGCTTATCCTGGCAGGGATCACAGCCCCAGCATTTT; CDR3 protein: CASSLSWQGSQPQHF
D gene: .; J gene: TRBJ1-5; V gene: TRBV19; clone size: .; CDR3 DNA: TGTGCCAGTAGTATAGGGATCACGGGAGGGCGTAGCAATCAGCCCCAGCATTTT; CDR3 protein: CASSIGITGGRSNQPQHF
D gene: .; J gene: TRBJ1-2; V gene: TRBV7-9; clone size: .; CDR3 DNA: TGTGCCAGCAGCGGCCTTCTCACGCGTGCGGCGGCCTATGGCTACACCTTC; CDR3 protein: CASSGLLTRAAAYGYTF
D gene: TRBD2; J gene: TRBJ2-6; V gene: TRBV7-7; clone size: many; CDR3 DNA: TGTGCTAGCAGCCCCGGGAGGGGTTCTGGGGCCAACGTCCTGACTTTC; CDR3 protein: CASSPGRGSGANVLTF
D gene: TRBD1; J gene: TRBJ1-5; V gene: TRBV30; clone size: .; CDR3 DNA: TGTGCCTGGGGAGGACAGGGGAATCAGCCCCAGCATTTT; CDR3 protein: CAWGGQGNQPQHF
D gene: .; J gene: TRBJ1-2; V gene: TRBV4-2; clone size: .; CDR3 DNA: TGTGCCAGCAGCCAAGATTTCGACAGCTATGGCTACACCTTC; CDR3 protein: CASSQDFDSYGYTF
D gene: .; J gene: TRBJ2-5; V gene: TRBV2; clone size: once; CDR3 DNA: TGTGCCAGCAGCGGGGATGCCTCCCAAGAGACCCAGTACTTC; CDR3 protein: CASSGDASQETQYF
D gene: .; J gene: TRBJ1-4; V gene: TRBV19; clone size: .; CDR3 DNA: TGTGCCAGTAGTAAGGGGTATGAAAAACTGTTTTTT; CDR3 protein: CASSKGYEKLFF
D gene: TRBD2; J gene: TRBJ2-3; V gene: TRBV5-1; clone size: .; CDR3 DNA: TGCGCCAGCAGCTTGGGTCCTAGCGGGGGGGCCACAGATACGCAGTATTTT; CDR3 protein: CASSLGPSGGATDTQYF
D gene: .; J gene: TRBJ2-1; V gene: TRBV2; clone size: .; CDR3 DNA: TGTGCCAGCGGTAGTAGCGGAGGCGTCAATGAGCAGTTCTTC; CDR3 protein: CASGSSGGVNEQFF
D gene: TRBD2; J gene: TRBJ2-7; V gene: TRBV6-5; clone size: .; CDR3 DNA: TGTGCCAGCATGGGACTAGAGGTGGTCGAGCAGTACTTC; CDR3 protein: CASMGLEVVEQYF
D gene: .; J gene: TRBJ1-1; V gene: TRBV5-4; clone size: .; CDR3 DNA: TGTGCCAGCAGCCCGGTGGGAGGGCGGATGGGTGGGCGGATTGAAGCTTTCTTT; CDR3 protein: CASSPVGGRMGGRIEAFF
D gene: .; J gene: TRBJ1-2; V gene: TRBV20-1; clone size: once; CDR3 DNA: TGCAGTGCTCCAGGGGTGGACGGCTACACCTTC; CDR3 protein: CSAPGVDGYTF
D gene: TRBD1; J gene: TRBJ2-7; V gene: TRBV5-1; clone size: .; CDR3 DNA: TGCGCCAGCAGCTTCCCCGGGACAGGGGTGGGGAATGCCTACGAGCAGTACTTC; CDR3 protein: CASSFPGTGVGNAYEQYF
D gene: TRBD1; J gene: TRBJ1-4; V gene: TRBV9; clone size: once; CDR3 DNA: TGTGCCAGCAGCGATACAGGGGGCGCATATGAAAAACTGTTTTTT; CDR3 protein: CASSDTGGAYEKLFF
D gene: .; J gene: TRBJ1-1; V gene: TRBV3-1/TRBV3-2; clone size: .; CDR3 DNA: TGTGCCAGCAGCCAAGTTCGTTCAGGGCGACGCACTGAAGCTTTCTTT; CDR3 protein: CASSQVRSGRRTEAFF
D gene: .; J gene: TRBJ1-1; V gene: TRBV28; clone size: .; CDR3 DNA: TGTGCCAGCAGGACCGGGACACTGAACACTGAAGCTTTCTTT; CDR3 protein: CASRTGTLNTEAFF
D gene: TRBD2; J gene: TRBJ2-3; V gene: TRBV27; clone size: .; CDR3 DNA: TGTGCCAGCAGTGCATATCCACTAGCGCGAGGGACAGATACGCAGTATTTT; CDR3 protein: CASSAYPLARGTDTQYF
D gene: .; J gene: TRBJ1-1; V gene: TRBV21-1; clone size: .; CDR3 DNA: TGTGCCAGCAGCAAAGCGGTCCGGGACAAAAACACTGAAGCTTTCTTT; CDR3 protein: CASSKAVRDKNTEAFF
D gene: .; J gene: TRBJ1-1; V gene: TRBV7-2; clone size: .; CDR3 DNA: TGTGCCAGCAGCTTACAGGGGTTAAACACTGAAGCTTTCTTT; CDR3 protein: CASSLQGLNTEAFF
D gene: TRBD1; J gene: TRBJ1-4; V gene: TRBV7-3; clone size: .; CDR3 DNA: TGTGCCAGCAGCTTACCCTCGGACAGGGAAATTAATGAAAAACTGTTTTTT; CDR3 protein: CASSLPSDREINEKLFF
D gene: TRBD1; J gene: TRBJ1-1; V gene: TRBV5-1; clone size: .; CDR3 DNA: TGCGCCAGCAGCCAGGGACAGCAACATATGAACACTGAAGCTTTCTTT; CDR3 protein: CASSQGQQHMNTEAFF
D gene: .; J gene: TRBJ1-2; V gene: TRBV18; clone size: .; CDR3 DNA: TGTGCCAGCTCACCTGGGGCAGGGACTGACTATGGCTACACCTTC; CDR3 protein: CASSPGAGTDYGYTF
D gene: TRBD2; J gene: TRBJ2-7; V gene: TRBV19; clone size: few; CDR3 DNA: TGTGCCAGTAGCCACATAGCGGGAGTCGAGCAGTACTTC; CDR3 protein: CASSHIAGVEQYF
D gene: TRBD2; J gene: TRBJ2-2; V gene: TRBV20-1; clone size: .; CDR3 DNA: TGCAGTGCTAGTCCTCCGCAGGGGAGCCTAGCGGGTGCGAACACCGGGGAGCTGTTTTTT; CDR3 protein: CSASPPQGSLAGANTGELFF
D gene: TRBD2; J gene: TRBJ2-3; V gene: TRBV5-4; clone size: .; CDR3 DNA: TGTGCCAGCAGCTCCTCTCCGGGTAGCGGGGGAACAGATACGCAGTATTTT; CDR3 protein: CASSSSPGSGGTDTQYF
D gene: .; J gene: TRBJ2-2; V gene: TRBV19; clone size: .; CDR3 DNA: TGTGCCAGTTCTACAGGTTCCCCCACCGGGGAGCTGTTTTTT; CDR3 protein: CASSTGSPTGELFF
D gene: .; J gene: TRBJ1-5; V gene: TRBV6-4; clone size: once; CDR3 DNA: TGTGCCAGCAGTTTCAACAGGTTCCGGTACAATCAGCCCCAGCATTTT; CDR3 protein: CASSFNRFRYNQPQHF
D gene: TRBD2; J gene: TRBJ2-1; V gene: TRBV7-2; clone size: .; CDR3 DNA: TGTGCCAGCAGCTTAGAGGCGGGAGCCCCTAACGTGCAGTTCTTC; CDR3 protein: CASSLEAGAPNVQFF
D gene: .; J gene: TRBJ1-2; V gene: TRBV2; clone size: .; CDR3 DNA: TGTGCCAGCGCGTTAGGAACGGGGGTGTGGACCTTC; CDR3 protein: CASALGTGVWTF
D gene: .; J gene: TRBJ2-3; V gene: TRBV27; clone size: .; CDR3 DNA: TGTGCCAGCAGTTGGAGAGGACAAGGTACGCAGTATTTT; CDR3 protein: CASSWRGQGTQYF
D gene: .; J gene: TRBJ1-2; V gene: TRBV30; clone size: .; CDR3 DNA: TGTGCCTGGATTTGGGCCGGAACTTCTCGCTATGGCTACACCTTC; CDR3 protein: CAWIWAGTSRYGYTF
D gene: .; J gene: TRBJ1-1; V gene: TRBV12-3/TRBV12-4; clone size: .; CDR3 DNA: TGTGCCAGCAGTTACGAGCTGAACACTGAAGCTTTCTTT; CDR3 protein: CASSYELNTEAFF
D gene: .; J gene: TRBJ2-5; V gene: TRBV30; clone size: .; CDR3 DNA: TGTGCCTGGAGTGGGGGGGATGGAGAGACCCAGTACTTC; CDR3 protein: CAWSGGDGETQYF
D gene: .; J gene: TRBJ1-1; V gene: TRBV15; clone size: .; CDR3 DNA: TGTGCCACCAGGCGAAACACTGAAGCTTTCTTT; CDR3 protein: CATRRNTEAFF
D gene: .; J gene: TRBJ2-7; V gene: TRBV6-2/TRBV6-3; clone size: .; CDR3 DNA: TGTGCCAGCAGCCCCAGACAGAGCTCCTACGAGCAGTACTTC; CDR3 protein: CASSPRQSSYEQYF
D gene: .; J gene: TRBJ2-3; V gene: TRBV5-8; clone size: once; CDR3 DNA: TGTGCCAGCAGGGAGCTTAGCACAGATACGCAGTATTTT; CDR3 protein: CASRELSTDTQYF
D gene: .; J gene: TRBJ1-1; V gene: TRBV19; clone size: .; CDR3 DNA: TGTGCCAGTAGTATAATGTCCTACGGTGCTTTCTTT; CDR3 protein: CASSIMSYGAFF
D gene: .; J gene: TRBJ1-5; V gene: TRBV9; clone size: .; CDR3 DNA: TGTGCCAGCAGCGTAGAGGGGAATAGCAATCAGCCCCAGCATTTT; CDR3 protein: CASSVEGNSNQPQHF